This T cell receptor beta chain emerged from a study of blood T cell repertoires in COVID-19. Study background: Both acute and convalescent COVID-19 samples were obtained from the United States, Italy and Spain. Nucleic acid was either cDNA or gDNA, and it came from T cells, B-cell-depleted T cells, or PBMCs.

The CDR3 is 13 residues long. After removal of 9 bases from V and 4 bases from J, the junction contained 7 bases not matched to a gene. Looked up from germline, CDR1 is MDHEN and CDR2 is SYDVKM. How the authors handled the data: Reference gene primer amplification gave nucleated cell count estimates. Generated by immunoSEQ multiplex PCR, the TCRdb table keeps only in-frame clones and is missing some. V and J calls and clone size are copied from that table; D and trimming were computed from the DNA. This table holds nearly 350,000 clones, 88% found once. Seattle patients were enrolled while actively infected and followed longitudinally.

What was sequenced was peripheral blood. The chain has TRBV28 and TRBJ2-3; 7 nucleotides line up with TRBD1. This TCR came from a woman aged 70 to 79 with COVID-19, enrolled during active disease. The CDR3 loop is CASERQGADTQYF. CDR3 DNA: TGTGCCAGTGAACGGCAGGGGGCAGATACGCAGTATTTT. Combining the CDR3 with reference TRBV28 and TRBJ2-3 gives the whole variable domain DVKVTQSSRYLVKRTGEKVFLECVQDMDHENMFWYRQDPGLGLRLIYFSYDVKMKEKGDIPEGYSVSREKKERFSLILESASTNQTSMYLCASERQGADTQYFGPGTRLTVL.